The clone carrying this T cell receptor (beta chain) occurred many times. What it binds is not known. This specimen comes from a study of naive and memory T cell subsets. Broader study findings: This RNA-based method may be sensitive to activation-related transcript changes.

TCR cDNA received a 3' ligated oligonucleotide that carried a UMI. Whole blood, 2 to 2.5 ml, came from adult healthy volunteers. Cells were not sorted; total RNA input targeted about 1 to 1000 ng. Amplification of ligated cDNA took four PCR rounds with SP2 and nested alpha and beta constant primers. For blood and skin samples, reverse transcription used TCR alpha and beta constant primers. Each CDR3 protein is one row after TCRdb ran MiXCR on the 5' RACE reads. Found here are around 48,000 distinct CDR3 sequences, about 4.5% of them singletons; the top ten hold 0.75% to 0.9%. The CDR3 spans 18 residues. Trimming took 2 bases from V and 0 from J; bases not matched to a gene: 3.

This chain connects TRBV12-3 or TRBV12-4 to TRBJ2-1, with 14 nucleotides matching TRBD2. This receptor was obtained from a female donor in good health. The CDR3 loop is CASSLRTSGRPSYNEQFF. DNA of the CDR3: TGTGCCAGCAGTTTAAGGACTAGCGGGAGGCCCTCCTACAATGAGCAGTTCTTC.